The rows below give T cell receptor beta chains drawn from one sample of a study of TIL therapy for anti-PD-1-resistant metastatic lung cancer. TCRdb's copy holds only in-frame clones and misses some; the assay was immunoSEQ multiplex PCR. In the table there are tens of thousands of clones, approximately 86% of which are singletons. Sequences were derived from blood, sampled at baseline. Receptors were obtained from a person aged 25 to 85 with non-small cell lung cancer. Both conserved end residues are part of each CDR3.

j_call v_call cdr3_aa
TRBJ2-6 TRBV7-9 CASSFGDSGANVLTF
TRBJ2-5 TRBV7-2 CASSPYNHQETQYF
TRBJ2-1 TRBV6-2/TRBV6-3 CASSLAGGHLNEQFF
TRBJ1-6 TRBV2 CASSRDSSSPLHF
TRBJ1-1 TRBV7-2 CASSFTGGDTEAFF
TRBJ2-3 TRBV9 CASSVGGGATDTQYF
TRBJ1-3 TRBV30 CAWSVHLKGISGNTIYF
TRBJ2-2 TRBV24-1 CATSDLNRGLGLSGELFF
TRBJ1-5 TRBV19 CASTTGRGVEPQHF
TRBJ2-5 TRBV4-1 CASSQEKGGLAQETQYF
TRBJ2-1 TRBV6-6 CASSFFPGQGGSREFF
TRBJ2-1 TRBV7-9 CASSLGLRESSYNEQFF
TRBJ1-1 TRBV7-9 CASSRQDLEAFF